This is a list of T cell receptor beta chains from one sample in a study of T cell responses to AZD1222 COVID-19 vaccine. Sequencing used immunoSEQ multiplex PCR; TCRdb keeps in-frame clones, though not all of them. The repertoire holds about 120,000 clones, with about 90% as singletons. The sample was peripheral blood, taken on day 0 of AZD1222 vaccination. These receptors all come from an adult in good health. Each CDR3 is given with its conserved first and last residue.

TRBV15	TRBJ2-7	CATSREGLSGESGYEQYF
TRBV6-5	TRBJ1-2	CASLASGANYGYTF
TRBV7-2	TRBJ2-1	CASSSPPGHEQFF
TRBV5-4	TRBJ2-7	CASRYDRSNYEQYF
TRBV4-1	TRBJ1-5	CASSPTRDQPQHF
TRBV15	TRBJ2-7	CATSRGPPGSYEQYF
TRBV5-5	TRBJ1-2	CASSPFGQGANYGYTF
TRBV24-1	TRBJ2-3	CATSDLPLAGGSTDTQYF
TRBV27	TRBJ2-1	CASIKDRGYYNEQFF
TRBV29-1	TRBJ2-7	CSVQSRWSSYEQYF
TRBV6-5	TRBJ1-4	CASGFWFGNEKLFF
TRBV28	TRBJ1-2	CASSLWGRNYGYTF
TRBV24-1	TRBJ1-2	CATSDSGTNYGYTF
TRBV15	TRBJ1-6	CATSRDLSRDGNSPLHF
TRBV10-1	TRBJ2-7	CATFSGTGVYEQYF
TRBV29-1	TRBJ1-2	CSVGEQTSYGYTF
TRBV6-6	TRBJ2-1	CASSFSGRGQNEQFF
TRBV3-1/TRBV3-2	TRBJ2-7	CASSPKDRVSYEQYF
TRBV9	TRBJ1-2	CASSVGKTGLRYGYTF
TRBV10-3	TRBJ1-2	CAINRGTGVDYGYTF
TRBV7-9	TRBJ1-1	CASSNGKRTEAFF
TRBV25-1	TRBJ2-5	CASSDQGLSREAQYF
TRBV25-1	TRBJ1-4	CASSEWTGGDEKLFF
TRBV14	TRBJ1-3	CASSQQLHSGNTIYF
TRBV30	TRBJ2-1	CAWSVGLADMFNEQFF
TRBV6-5	TRBJ1-1	CASYGAMFEAFF
TRBV9	TRBJ2-5	CASSVVSEHF
TRBV10-2	TRBJ2-1	CASNRDRYNNEQFF
TRBV15	TRBJ2-5	CATSRDRGLETQYF
TRBV7-9	TRBJ2-7	CASSLELISYEQYF
TRBV30	TRBJ1-1	CAWSLPQRTKNTEAFF
TRBV28	TRBJ2-2	CASSLRTFNTGELFF
TRBV6-4	TRBJ2-3	CASRTTSGATDTQYF
TRBV7-2	TRBJ2-7	CASSSRRAYEQYF
TRBV12-5	TRBJ2-2	CASGLGLAGRDGELFF
TRBV3-1/TRBV3-2	TRBJ1-6	CASSQEGAGAIYNSPLHF
TRBV6-5	TRBJ1-2	CATRPGQDYGYTF
TRBV11-3	TRBJ2-1	CASSLELGGGPNEQFF
TRBV14	TRBJ1-1	CASSLLGHSDTEAFF